This passage covers 20 T cell receptor beta chains from one sample sequenced in a study of cytomegalovirus exposure and HLA in healthy donors (dated by TCRdb to the late 2010s). The library was prepared using the immunoSEQ multiplex PCR assay. For the multiplex PCR, a mixture combining 60 forward primers for TCR Vbeta segments and 13 reverse primers for TCR Jbeta segments was used. TCRdb's version of the immuneACCESS table is confined to in-frame rearrangements and falls short of the full clone set. An unresolved V gene accounts for under half of the shortfall where checked; the remainder is of unknown origin. The sample table contains about 170,000 clones; only one count was recorded for 75% to 90% of them. Approximately 2.1% of the sample comes from the top ten. Sequencing used PBMCs. These receptors were taken from a male donor in good health and CMV-seronegative.

This sequence joins TRBV5-1 and TRBJ2-7, with 8 bases matching TRBD1. The CDR3 length is 14 residues. J gave up 1 base and V 1 base, and 1 base lay outside the gene matches. Germline CDR1 and CDR2: SGHRS and YFSETQ. This CDR3 is CASSLRDRSYEQYF. The DNA for the CDR3 is TGCGCCAGCAGCTTGCGGGACAGGTCCTACGAGCAGTACTTC.

The chain couples TRBV5-1 to TRBJ1-2; 8 nucleotides match TRBD1. The V gene's germline CDR1 is SGHRS and CDR2 YFSETQ. V trimming: 6 bases; J trimming: 7 bases; junction bases outside the gene matches: 17. This CDR3 is built from 16 residues. CDR3 DNA sequence: TGCGCCAGCACCACCGGGGGGCCCAGGGGGCACTCTGGCTACACCTTC. This sequence encodes CASTTGGPRGHSGYTF.

The gene calls are TRBV2 and TRBJ2-2; 8 bases line up with TRBD1. Per germline, CDR1 SNHLY and CDR2 FYNNEI. The CDR3 loop spans 17 amino acids. V was clipped by 7 bases and J by 4 bases; unmatched bases: 14. The CDR3 DNA reads TGTGCCAGCACCCAACGATGGACAGGGTTGAGCACCGGGGAGCTGTTTTTT. Its translation is CASTQRWTGLSTGELFF.

The J gene is TRBJ1-2, the V gene TRBV30; TRBD1 might be the D (5 bases). The V end lost 6 bases, the J end lost 4 bases, and 12 bases lay between the germline ends. Per the germline V gene, CDR1 is GTSNPN and CDR2 is SVGIG (reference sequence). The CDR3 covers 12 residues. The CDR3, as DNA: TGTGCCTGTGTAACAGGAGCCTATGGCTACACCTTC. This sequence encodes CACVTGAYGYTF.

The gene calls are TRBV30 and TRBJ1-4, with D tentatively TRBD1 (5 bases). With 3 bases removed from V and 6 bases from J, the gap between germline ends came to 11 bases. Germline-derived CDR1 and CDR2 are GTSNPN and SVGIG (reference sequence). The CDR3 extends over 13 amino acids. The chain's CDR3 is CAWRERGYEKLFF. The CDR3 DNA sequence: TGTGCCTGGAGGGAGCGGGGGTATGAAAAACTGTTTTTT. Filled out from reference TRBV30 and TRBJ1-4, the complete variable domain reads SQTIHQWPATLVQPVGSPLSLECTVEGTSNPNLYWYRQAAGRGLQLLFYSVGIGQISSEVPQNLSASRPQDRQFILSSKKLLLSDSGFYLCAWRERGYEKLFFGSGTQLSVL.

This chain links TRBV5-1 with TRBJ2-2, with 9 bases aligning to TRBD1. CDR3 length: 17 amino acids. CDR1 and CDR2 from the germline V gene are SGHRS and YFSETQ. V lost 1 base and J lost 5; bases outside the gene matches: 9. Here the CDR3 reads CASSLLTGGLETGELFF. The CDR3 coding sequence is TGCGCCAGCAGCTTGTTAACAGGGGGCTTAGAAACCGGGGAGCTGTTTTTT.

This clone was counted once. The rearrangement joins TRBV11-2 to TRBJ2-1; 8 bases align to TRBD2. Germline-derived CDR1 and CDR2 are SGHAT and FQNNGV. The ends lost 1 base at V and 10 bases at J; junction bases unmatched: 9. CDR3 length equals 15 residues. The CDR3 reads CASSLGPGRGGEQFF. DNA for the CDR3: TGTGCCAGCAGCTTAGGTCCGGGACGGGGGGGCGAGCAGTTCTTC.

The chain recombines TRBV5-1 with TRBJ1-1; TRBD1 agrees at 8 bases. CDR1 SGHRS and CDR2 YFSETQ come from the germline V gene. This CDR3 is 14 amino acids long. The V segment lost 3 bases and the J segment 0 bases; nucleotides outside the gene matches: 1. CDR3 DNA: TGCGCCAGCAGCTGGACAGGGATGAACACTGAAGCTTTCTTT. It codes for CASSWTGMNTEAFF.

The V call is TRBV5-1, the J call TRBJ2-4; D possibly corresponds to TRBD2 (6 bases). The V end was cut by 2 bases, the J end by 9 bases, with 12 bases between. Germline CDR1 is SGHRS and CDR2 is YFSETQ. This CDR3 has 13 residues. The CDR3 protein is CASSFGGFGIQYF. CDR3 DNA sequence: TGCGCCAGCAGCTTTGGGGGGTTCGGCATTCAGTACTTC.

Written as DNA, the CDR3 is TGTGCCAGCTCACCCAGGGGCTCCGACACTGAAGCTTTCTTT. Its translation: CASSPRGSDTEAFF. V usage is TRBV18 and J usage is TRBJ1-1, with D possibly being TRBD1 (6 bases). Trimming stripped 3 bases from V and 3 bases from J, with 11 bases between. Germline V gives CDR1 KGHSH, CDR2 LQKENI. CDR3 length: 14 residues.

With regard to this clone: One end of the junction varies from germline; a read error may be responsible. CDR3 nucleotides: TGCGCCAGCAGCCAAGTTGCTTGGACTAGTAGGAACCCCGGGGAGCTGTTTTTT. Its translation is CASSQVAWTSRNPGELFF. The V and J genes are TRBV4-3 and TRBJ2-2, with 7 positions matching TRBD2. This CDR3 contains 18 residues. The germline CDR1 and CDR2 sequences are LGHNA and YSLEER.

This sequence joins TRBV6-5 and TRBJ1-5, with D tentatively TRBD1 (6 bases). The CDR3 has 14 amino acids. V was trimmed by 2 bases and J by 5 bases, leaving 10 bases between them. Germline V CDR1 and CDR2: MNHEY, SVGAGI. This chain's CDR3 is CASSYEGGDQPQHF. DNA of the CDR3: TGTGCCAGCAGTTACGAGGGGGGGGATCAGCCCCAGCATTTT.

CDR3 amino acids: CAISESGQGFYPQHF. CDR3 in DNA: TGTGCCATCAGTGAGTCGGGACAGGGATTTTATCCCCAGCATTTT. The rearrangement links TRBV10-3 to TRBJ1-5; 9 nucleotides line up with TRBD1. Germline CDR1 reads ENHRY; CDR2 reads SYGVKD. The CDR3 runs 15 residues. With V trimmed by 0 bases and J by 10 bases, 7 bases remained unmatched.

The chain uses TRBV5-4 and TRBJ2-5; 7 nucleotides line up with TRBD1. CDR1 and CDR2 (germline): SGHNT, YYREEE (reference sequence). The CDR3 covers 13 residues. The junction had 0 bases not matched to a gene; V was cut back by 0 bases and J by 4 bases. The CDR3 DNA sequence: TGTGCCAGCAGCTTGGACAGGGGAGAGACCCAGTACTTC. Protein product: CASSLDRGETQYF.

Details on this clone: The junction departs from germline at one end; a sequencing error may be responsible. The V and J genes are TRBV2 and TRBJ2-2, with 7 nucleotides matching TRBD2. CDR3 size: 13 residues. Germline V gene data show CDR1 as SNHLY and CDR2 as FYNNEI. CDR3 amino acids: CASRGGEIGELLF. The CDR3 DNA follows: TGTGCCAGCAGGGGGGGGGAGATCGGGGAGCTGCTTTTT. Full variable domain (outside the CDR3, taken from reference TRBV2 and TRBJ2-2): EPEVTQTPSHQVTQMGQEVILRCVPISNHLYFYWYRQILGQKVEFLVSFYNNEISEKSEIFDDQFSVERPDGSNFTLKIRSTKLEDSAMYFCASRGGEIGELLFGEGSRLTVL.

The J gene is TRBJ1-2, the V gene TRBV18, with 7 bases lining up with TRBD1. CDR1 is KGHSH, CDR2 LQKENI, per germline. This CDR3 contains 17 residues. Unmatched junction bases numbered 17, after V lost 3 bases and J lost 7 bases. Here the CDR3 DNA reads TGTGCCAGCTCACCCCAAGAAGGAGGACAGGCGAGGGGTGGCTACACCTTC. It specifies CASSPQEGGQARGGYTF.

V usage is TRBV19 and J usage is TRBJ1-2, with a tentative D call TRBD1 (6 bases). Germline V gene data show CDR1 as LNHDA and CDR2 as SQIVND (reference sequence). This CDR3 is 13 amino acids long. The V end lost 11 bases, the J end lost 3 bases, and 16 bases lay between the germline ends. CDR3: CAVKRRTDYGYTF. The CDR3 DNA sequence: TGTGCCGTCAAACGTCGGACAGACTATGGCTACACCTTC.

A single count supports this clone. The chain employs TRBV11-2 and TRBJ1-6; possibly TRBD1 for D (5 bases). CDR1 and CDR2 from the germline V gene are SGHAT and FQNNGV. V was trimmed by 2 bases and J by 8 bases, leaving 22 bases between them. This CDR3 has 18 residues. In DNA form, the CDR3 reads TGTGCCAGCAGCTTAATGTGGGGGGATGGGGTTCGGGATTCACCCCTCCACTTT. Residues: CASSLMWGDGVRDSPLHF.

The chain uses TRBV14 and TRBJ1-1; 7 nucleotides align to TRBD1. The CDR3 totals 16 residues. The ends lost 4 bases at V and 0 bases at J; junction bases unmatched: 8. CDR1 is SGHDN and CDR2 is FVKESK in the germline V gene. The CDR3 region has the DNA TGTGCCAGCAGCCGTCAGAGGGGGCCGATGAACACTGAAGCTTTCTTT. Protein product: CASSRQRGPMNTEAFF.

The genes are TRBV19 and TRBJ1-1, with D uncertain. The V gene's germline CDR1 is LNHDA and CDR2 SQIVND (reference sequence). The V end was cut by 1 base, the J end by 1 base, with 7 bases between. This CDR3 comprises 14 residues. The CDR3 loop reads CASSIVWANTEAFF. The CDR3 DNA reads TGTGCCAGTAGTATAGTTTGGGCGAACACTGAAGCTTTCTTT.